These 17 T cell receptor beta chains came from one sample sequenced in a study of T-cell reconstitution after alpha-beta-depleted transplantation in children. The library targeted TCRbeta and was prepared with unique molecular identifiers. TCRdb called the PCR reads again in MiXCR, with one record for every CDR3 protein. The sample records 600,000 to 700,000 distinct CDR3 sequences, 16% being singletons. The sample was PBMCs from the stem cell graft donor, taken from the stem cell graft. The receptor source for this set is a human donor who donated a stem cell graft to a child with acute myeloid leukemia.

This clonotype was detected a few times. V gene TRBV5-5 combines with J gene TRBJ2-2, with 8 bases that match TRBD1. In germline, CDR1 is SGHKS, CDR2 YYEKEE (reference sequence). The CDR3 sequence is 16 residues long. The V and J ends lost 3 bases and 0 bases, in that order; junction bases with no gene match: 4. CDR3 DNA: TGTGCCAGCAGCTGGCAGGGGGCGCCGAACACCGGGGAGCTGTTTTTT. Translation gives CASSWQGAPNTGELFF.

Concerning this clonotype: Possible read error: a much larger clone is one base away. The rearrangement joins TRBV20-1 to TRBJ1-3; no reliable D call. Trimming left V 0 bases short and J 0 bases short, with 6 bases between. The germline V gene has CDR1 DFQATT and CDR2 SNEGSKA (reference sequence). The CDR3 length is 14 residues. This chain's CDR3 is CSARDNSSGNTIYF. CDR3 bases: TGCAGTGCTAGAGATAACAGCTCTGGAAACACCATATATTTT.

This clonotype was detected many times. The chain combines TRBV6-1 with TRBJ2-7, with TRBD1 matching 10 bases. Unmatched junction bases numbered 7, after V lost 8 bases and J lost 3 bases. The CDR3 loop spans 14 amino acids. CDR1 MNHNS and CDR2 SASEGT come from the germline V gene. The CDR3 sequence is CASDPGTGVYEQYF. As DNA, the CDR3 is TGTGCCAGCGACCCGGGGACAGGGGTCTACGAGCAGTACTTC.

This clonotype was detected ten times or more. The rearrangement joins TRBV7-2 to TRBJ1-1; a possible D gene is TRBD1 (5 bases). The CDR3 extends over 15 amino acids. V dropped 2 bases and J dropped 1 base, with 11 bases sitting between them. Looked up from germline, CDR1 is SGHTA and CDR2 is FQGNSA. CDR3 sequence (DNA): TGTGCCAGCAGCTTACCTGGGGGTCCGAACACTGAAGCTTTCTTT. This codes for CASSLPGGPNTEAFF.

The genes are TRBV5-1 and TRBJ2-3; TRBD1 matches at 8 bases. In germline, CDR1 is SGHRS, CDR2 YFSETQ. Trimming removed 4 bases from V and 3 bases from J; junction bases left unmatched: 10. The CDR3 is 16 residues long. CDR3 sequence: CASSRDGQGRTDTQYF. The DNA for the CDR3 is TGCGCCAGCAGCCGAGATGGACAGGGTCGGACAGATACGCAGTATTTT. Drawing the rest from reference TRBV5-1 and TRBJ2-3, the complete variable domain is KAGVTQTPRYLIKTRGQQVTLSCSPISGHRSVSWYQQTPGQGLQFLFEYFSETQRNKGNFPGRFSGRQFSNSRSEMNVSTLELGDSALYLCASSRDGQGRTDTQYFGPGTRLTVL.

This clonotype was counted a few times. The chain is built from TRBV10-3 and TRBJ2-2; D not certain. V was cut by 0 bases and J by 4 bases, with 3 bases left in between. Germline CDR1 reads ENHRY; CDR2 reads SYGVKD. This CDR3 spans 13 amino acids. Written as DNA, the CDR3 is TGTGCCATCAGTGAGTCGAGCACCGGGGAGCTGTTTTTT. Amino acid sequence: CAISESSTGELFF.

This clonotype was seen at least ten times. The chain links TRBV20-1 to TRBJ2-7, with D perhaps being TRBD1 or TRBD2 (5 bases each). V was cut by 3 bases and J by 0 bases, with 9 bases left in between. The CDR3 has 13 amino acids. Germline CDR1 is DFQATT and CDR2 is SNEGSKA (reference sequence). In DNA, the CDR3 is TGCAGTGCTAGGGGGGACGGCTCCTACGAGCAGTACTTC. Its protein is CSARGDGSYEQYF.

About this clonotype itself: The likely explanation is a read error, given a far larger clone one base away. The CDR3 end shows no conserved phenylalanine or tryptophan, and so a read error is likely. This chain links TRBV20-1 with TRBJ1-1; no definite D call. The CDR3 consists of 13 residues. Trimming stripped 3 bases from V and 0 bases from J, with 8 bases between. Germline V CDR1 and CDR2: DFQATT, SNEGSKA (reference sequence). CDR3: CSARARLNTEAFS. The CDR3 DNA reads as TGCAGTGCTAGGGCCAGGTTGAACACTGAAGCTTTCTCT.

This clonotype was detected many times. The rearrangement links TRBV5-5 to TRBJ1-1; D ambiguous. The CDR3 has 14 amino acids. Deletions cut 0 bases from V and 1 base from J, with 7 bases between. Germline CDR1 SGHKS, CDR2 YYEKEE (reference sequence). In DNA form, the CDR3 reads TGTGCCAGCAGCTTGGGTCCCACGAACACTGAAGCTTTCTTT. It codes for CASSLGPTNTEAFF. Supplemented by reference TRBV5-5 and TRBJ1-1, the full variable domain reads DAGVTQSPTHLIKTRGQQVTLRCSPISGHKSVSWYQQVLGQGPQFIFQYYEKEERGRGNFPDRFSARQFPNYSSELNVNALLLGDSALYLCASSLGPTNTEAFFGQGTRLTVV.

J is TRBJ1-1 and V is TRBV7-9; D is undetermined. Germline loops: CDR1 SEHNR, CDR2 FQNEAQ (reference sequence). V was pared by 0 bases and J by 6 bases, with 11 bases between. The CDR3 extends over 14 amino acids. The CDR3 bases are TGTGCCAGCAGCTTAGCGCTAAGCCGGGCTGAAGCTTTCTTT. Translated, it gives CASSLALSRAEAFF.

The rearrangement joins TRBV5-1 to TRBJ2-2; 8 positions agree with TRBD2. CDR3 length: 16 amino acids. With V trimmed by 0 bases and J by 3 bases, 4 bases remained unmatched. CDR1 is SGHRS and CDR2 is YFSETQ in the germline V gene. Here the CDR3 DNA reads TGCGCCAGCAGCTTGGTAGCGGGATTGCACACCGGGGAGCTGTTTTTT. Its protein product is CASSLVAGLHTGELFF.

This clonotype appeared a few times. The chain joins TRBV6-1 to TRBJ2-7, with 7 bases that match TRBD1. This CDR3 comprises 14 residues. Per the germline V gene, CDR1 is MNHNS and CDR2 is SASEGT. Germline trimming cut 5 bases from V and 0 bases from J; bases unmatched to any gene: 4. DNA of the CDR3: TGTGCCAGCAGTCTGGGACAGACCTCCTACGAGCAGTACGTC. It encodes CASSLGQTSYEQYV.

This clonotype was recorded a few times. The chain employs TRBV7-6 and TRBJ2-1; D may be TRBD2 (9 bases). CDR3 length: 19 amino acids. CDR1 and CDR2 from the germline V gene are SGHVS and FNYEAQ. Trimming took off 5 bases at V and 0 bases at J, with 23 bases between the two ends. The CDR3 DNA reads as TGTGCCAGCAGCCCAGGGGGCGGGGGGGCCTCCGACTCCTACAATGAGCAGTTCTTC. Amino acid sequence: CASSPGGGGASDSYNEQFF.

The rearrangement links TRBV6-6 to TRBJ1-1, with 9 bases lining up with TRBD1. Trimming took 6 bases from V and 1 from J; bases not matched to a gene: 12. The germline CDR1 and CDR2 sequences are MNHNY and SVGAGI (reference sequence). This CDR3 has 17 residues. The CDR3 DNA reads TGTGCCAGCAGCTACCCGCGGACAGGGGTGGGGAACACTGAAGCTTTCTTT. It specifies CASSYPRTGVGNTEAFF.

This chain connects TRBV7-9 to TRBJ1-4, with 7 bases identical to TRBD1. Germline CDR1 SEHNR, CDR2 FQNEAQ (reference sequence). The CDR3 spans 17 residues. Trimming took 4 bases from V and 6 from J; bases not matched to a gene: 14. For the CDR3, the DNA is TGTGCCAGCAGCTCACCATATCTAGGGGGCGCAGATGAAAAACTGTTTTTT. Amino acids: CASSSPYLGGADEKLFF.

This clonotype came up many times. The chain combines TRBV5-1 with TRBJ1-2; no clear D. V lost 5 bases and J lost 7, with 15 bases in between. The germline gives CDR1 SGHRS, CDR2 YFSETQ. This CDR3 region has 13 residues. The CDR3 protein is CASSPVQSGGYTF. In nucleotides, the CDR3 is TGCGCCAGCAGTCCCGTTCAGTCCGGTGGCTACACCTTC.

This clonotype has at least ten counts. The rearrangement uses TRBV20-1 and TRBJ2-2, with D perhaps being TRBD1 or TRBD2 (6 bases each). CDR3 length equals 15 residues. Germline lookup yields CDR1 DFQATT and CDR2 SNEGSKA (reference sequence). Trimming shortened V by 2 bases and J by 4 bases, and 14 bases separated the two germline ends. The CDR3 loop is CSARPGALGTGELFF. For the CDR3, the DNA is TGCAGTGCTAGACCGGGGGCCCTCGGCACCGGGGAGCTGTTTTTT.